A selection of T cell receptor beta chains follows, all from one sample in a study of OX40 agonist ivuxolimab in advanced cancers. Measured with immunoSEQ multiplex PCR; TCRdb has only the in-frame clones, and not every one. The table includes 95,000 to 150,000 clones, 80% to 95% detected once. The sequencing used CD4+ or CD8+ T cells sorted from blood, collected in a trial of the OX40 agonist ivuxolimab. These receptors all stem from an adult with an advanced solid tumor such as melanoma, head and neck, liver or kidney cancer. Each CDR3 is given with its conserved first and last residue. Fields, in order: D gene, J gene, CDR3 length, V gene, clone size, CDR3 DNA, CDR3 protein. D genes are given only for firm matches. Rows give clone size only sometimes, using once, few, many, or a class for an expanded clone.

D gene: TRBD1
J gene: TRBJ2-7
CDR3 length: 15
V gene: TRBV5-6
clone size: -
CDR3 DNA: TGTGCCAGCAGCTCCGGACAGGGAAGATCCTACGAGCAGTACTTC
CDR3 protein: CASSSGQGRSYEQYF

D gene: TRBD2
J gene: TRBJ2-3
CDR3 length: 17
V gene: TRBV18
clone size: -
CDR3 DNA: TGTGCCAGCGCACCACAGACTTCGGGAGGGCCCCCAGATACGCAGTATTTT
CDR3 protein: CASAPQTSGGPPDTQYF

D gene: TRBD2
J gene: TRBJ2-7
CDR3 length: 14
V gene: TRBV7-3
clone size: -
CDR3 DNA: TGTGCCAGCAGCCGGACTCTAGCGGGAGAGGTGCAGTACTTC
CDR3 protein: CASSRTLAGEVQYF

D gene: TRBD1
J gene: TRBJ1-1
CDR3 length: 12
V gene: TRBV7-9
clone size: once
CDR3 DNA: TGTGCCAGCAGCGACCGGGACAGAGAAGCTTTCTTT
CDR3 protein: CASSDRDREAFF

D gene: -
J gene: TRBJ1-2
CDR3 length: 12
V gene: TRBV19
clone size: -
CDR3 DNA: TGTGCCAGCGGACGGACGAACTATGGCTACACCTTC
CDR3 protein: CASGRTNYGYTF

D gene: -
J gene: TRBJ2-5
CDR3 length: 14
V gene: TRBV5-1
clone size: -
CDR3 DNA: TGCGCCAGCAGTCCCCTACTAATCGACGAGACCCAGTACTTC
CDR3 protein: CASSPLLIDETQYF

D gene: -
J gene: TRBJ2-4
CDR3 length: 18
V gene: TRBV28
clone size: -
CDR3 DNA: TGTGCCAGCAGTTCCCGTTTAGTCGGGGGATCAGCCAAAAACATTCAGTACTTC
CDR3 protein: CASSSRLVGGSAKNIQYF

D gene: TRBD2
J gene: TRBJ2-1
CDR3 length: 13
V gene: TRBV7-3
clone size: -
CDR3 DNA: TGTGCCAGCAGCCCGACTAGCGGGAATGAGCAGTTCTTC
CDR3 protein: CASSPTSGNEQFF

D gene: TRBD1
J gene: TRBJ2-3
CDR3 length: 17
V gene: TRBV5-1
clone size: -
CDR3 DNA: TGCGCCAGCAGCCCACCGGGGACAGGGGGCATGATAGATACGCAGTATTTT
CDR3 protein: CASSPPGTGGMIDTQYF

D gene: -
J gene: TRBJ1-2
CDR3 length: 12
V gene: TRBV5-1
clone size: -
CDR3 DNA: TGCGCCAGCAGCCAGGGGTGGAGTGGCTACACCTTC
CDR3 protein: CASSQGWSGYTF

D gene: -
J gene: TRBJ2-5
CDR3 length: 14
V gene: TRBV5-1
clone size: -
CDR3 DNA: TGCGCCAGCAGCTTATCCGGGTACCAAGAGACCCAGTACTTC
CDR3 protein: CASSLSGYQETQYF

D gene: -
J gene: TRBJ2-5
CDR3 length: 14
V gene: TRBV7-6
clone size: -
CDR3 DNA: TGTGCCAGCAGCACCAGACAGGCGCAAGAGACCCAGTACTTC
CDR3 protein: CASSTRQAQETQYF

D gene: TRBD2
J gene: TRBJ2-7
CDR3 length: 18
V gene: TRBV7-2
clone size: once
CDR3 DNA: TGTGCCAGCAGCGCACTCGGGACTAGCGGGAGCAGTTCCTACGAGCAGTACTTC
CDR3 protein: CASSALGTSGSSSYEQYF

D gene: TRBD1
J gene: TRBJ2-5
CDR3 length: 13
V gene: TRBV10-3
clone size: -
CDR3 DNA: TGTGCCATCAGCGGACAGGTGGGGCAGACCCAGTACTTC
CDR3 protein: CAISGQVGQTQYF

D gene: -
J gene: TRBJ2-5
CDR3 length: 15
V gene: TRBV11-2
clone size: once
CDR3 DNA: TGTGCCAGCAGCTTAATGCCCGGGGCCCAAGAGACCCAGTACTTC
CDR3 protein: CASSLMPGAQETQYF

D gene: TRBD2
J gene: TRBJ2-6
CDR3 length: 19
V gene: TRBV4-3
clone size: -
CDR3 DNA: TGCGCCAGCAGCCAAGTGGGTCGAGCGGGAGGGTTTGGGGCCAACGTCCTGACTTTC
CDR3 protein: CASSQVGRAGGFGANVLTF

D gene: TRBD1
J gene: TRBJ1-1
CDR3 length: 16
V gene: TRBV18
clone size: -
CDR3 DNA: TGTGCCAGCTCAATTTCTAGGACAGGGGGGAACACTGAAGCTTTCTTT
CDR3 protein: CASSISRTGGNTEAFF

D gene: -
J gene: TRBJ2-3
CDR3 length: 14
V gene: TRBV19
clone size: -
CDR3 DNA: TGTGCCAGTAGACTGGGACTCACCACAGATACGCAGTATTTT
CDR3 protein: CASRLGLTTDTQYF

D gene: -
J gene: TRBJ2-1
CDR3 length: 16
V gene: TRBV7-9
clone size: -
CDR3 DNA: TGTGCCAGCAGCTTACTCCCGGGACCACCCTACAATGAGCAGTTCTTC
CDR3 protein: CASSLLPGPPYNEQFF

D gene: -
J gene: TRBJ1-1
CDR3 length: 13
V gene: TRBV6-5
clone size: once
CDR3 DNA: TGTGCCAGCAGCCACCGATGGGGAAGTGAAGCTTTCTTT
CDR3 protein: CASSHRWGSEAFF

D gene: -
J gene: TRBJ2-2
CDR3 length: 13
V gene: TRBV7-3
clone size: -
CDR3 DNA: TGTGCCAGCAGCTCTACTGGCACCGGGGAGCTGTTTTTT
CDR3 protein: CASSSTGTGELFF

D gene: -
J gene: TRBJ2-5
CDR3 length: 14
V gene: TRBV7-2
clone size: -
CDR3 DNA: TGTGCCAGCAGCTTAGACCCTTCTATAGGGACCCAGTACTTC
CDR3 protein: CASSLDPSIGTQYF

D gene: TRBD1
J gene: TRBJ2-5
CDR3 length: 14
V gene: TRBV6-5
clone size: -
CDR3 DNA: TGTGCCAGCAGTTCCTGGACAGGGCAAGAGACCCAGTACTTC
CDR3 protein: CASSSWTGQETQYF

D gene: -
J gene: TRBJ1-1
CDR3 length: 19
V gene: TRBV11-2
clone size: -
CDR3 DNA: TGTGCCAGCAGCTTAGTGGGGGCCGGGGACCCGGCGAGGAACACTGAAGCTTTCTTT
CDR3 protein: CASSLVGAGDPARNTEAFF

D gene: -
J gene: TRBJ2-7
CDR3 length: 14
V gene: TRBV5-4
clone size: -
CDR3 DNA: TGTGCCAGCAGCTTGGATCCAGGTGGTCGCGAGCAGTACTTC
CDR3 protein: CASSLDPGGREQYF

D gene: -
J gene: TRBJ2-5
CDR3 length: 16
V gene: TRBV10-1
clone size: -
CDR3 DNA: TGCGCCAGCAGTCTGACAGGGTCGGGAGGCCTTGAGACCCAGTACTTC
CDR3 protein: CASSLTGSGGLETQYF

D gene: -
J gene: TRBJ2-2
CDR3 length: 15
V gene: TRBV28
clone size: once
CDR3 DNA: TGTGCCAGCAGTTTATTGACGCCGGTCACCGGGGAGCTGTTTTTT
CDR3 protein: CASSLLTPVTGELFF

D gene: -
J gene: TRBJ1-1
CDR3 length: 14
V gene: TRBV9
clone size: -
CDR3 DNA: TGTGCCAGCAGCGTAGTCAATACGAACACTGAAGCTTTCTTT
CDR3 protein: CASSVVNTNTEAFF

D gene: TRBD2
J gene: TRBJ2-1
CDR3 length: 15
V gene: TRBV2
clone size: -
CDR3 DNA: TGTGCCAGCAGTGAGAGCGGGAGGGCCTTTCGTGAGCAGTTCTTC
CDR3 protein: CASSESGRAFREQFF

D gene: -
J gene: TRBJ2-3
CDR3 length: 16
V gene: TRBV7-3
clone size: -
CDR3 DNA: TGTGCCAGCAGCTTACAGCCCCAGGCTATCACAGATACGCAGTATTTT
CDR3 protein: CASSLQPQAITDTQYF

D gene: -
J gene: TRBJ1-6
CDR3 length: 15
V gene: TRBV21-1
clone size: -
CDR3 DNA: TGTGCCAGCAGCTGTAAAGGCCGGAACACTTCACCCCTCCACTTT
CDR3 protein: CASSCKGRNTSPLHF

D gene: -
J gene: TRBJ1-1
CDR3 length: 14
V gene: TRBV19
clone size: -
CDR3 DNA: TGTGCCAGTAGTATAGGGAAGGGGGACACTGAAGCTTTCTTT
CDR3 protein: CASSIGKGDTEAFF

D gene: -
J gene: TRBJ2-5
CDR3 length: 14
V gene: TRBV5-6
clone size: once
CDR3 DNA: TGTGCCAGCAGCCGGAGGGAAGGCCTGGGGACCCAGTACTTC
CDR3 protein: CASSRREGLGTQYF

D gene: TRBD2
J gene: TRBJ2-2
CDR3 length: 16
V gene: TRBV4-1
clone size: -
CDR3 DNA: TGCGCCAGCAGCCAGAGCGGGGGCGCTAACACCGGGGAGCTGTTTTTT
CDR3 protein: CASSQSGGANTGELFF

D gene: -
J gene: TRBJ1-1
CDR3 length: 13
V gene: TRBV7-2
clone size: -
CDR3 DNA: TGTGCCAGCAGCTTGGACAGGAACACTGAAGCTTTCTTT
CDR3 protein: CASSLDRNTEAFF

D gene: -
J gene: TRBJ2-3
CDR3 length: 15
V gene: TRBV6-5
clone size: once
CDR3 DNA: TGTGCCAGCAGTTACGGCAGGTTGAGCACAGATACGCAGTATTTT
CDR3 protein: CASSYGRLSTDTQYF

D gene: -
J gene: TRBJ2-7
CDR3 length: 13
V gene: TRBV10-3
clone size: -
CDR3 DNA: TGTGCCATCAGTGAGTCAGACAGCTACGAGCAGTACTTC
CDR3 protein: CAISESDSYEQYF

D gene: -
J gene: TRBJ2-1
CDR3 length: 14
V gene: TRBV4-3
clone size: -
CDR3 DNA: TGCGCCAGCAGCAGCACAGGGCCCTACAATGAGCAGTTCTTC
CDR3 protein: CASSSTGPYNEQFF

D gene: TRBD1
J gene: TRBJ1-1
CDR3 length: 14
V gene: TRBV6-6
clone size: -
CDR3 DNA: TGTGCCAGCAGTTCACAGGGGAAGGGGACTGAAGCTTTCTTT
CDR3 protein: CASSSQGKGTEAFF

D gene: -
J gene: TRBJ1-1
CDR3 length: 13
V gene: TRBV19
clone size: -
CDR3 DNA: TGTGCCAGTAACCCCGACACCTACACTGAAGCTTTCTTT
CDR3 protein: CASNPDTYTEAFF

D gene: TRBD1
J gene: TRBJ2-7
CDR3 length: 15
V gene: TRBV6-6
clone size: -
CDR3 DNA: TGTGCCAGCAGTCCCGCGGCAGGGGGTATATACGAGCAGTACTTC
CDR3 protein: CASSPAAGGIYEQYF

D gene: -
J gene: TRBJ1-3
CDR3 length: 17
V gene: TRBV4-1
clone size: -
CDR3 DNA: TGCGCCAGCAGCCAAGATATGAGGGCCCACTCTGGAAACACCATATATTTT
CDR3 protein: CASSQDMRAHSGNTIYF

D gene: -
J gene: TRBJ1-4
CDR3 length: 14
V gene: TRBV7-9
clone size: -
CDR3 DNA: TGTGCCAGCAGCTCGGCGGGGGCAGGTACCCTCCTGTTTTTT
CDR3 protein: CASSSAGAGTLLFF

D gene: TRBD1
J gene: TRBJ1-1
CDR3 length: 15
V gene: TRBV25-1
clone size: -
CDR3 DNA: TGTGCCAGCAGTCCCTCGACAGGGATTGGCACTGAAGCTTTCTTT
CDR3 protein: CASSPSTGIGTEAFF

D gene: -
J gene: TRBJ1-1
CDR3 length: 13
V gene: TRBV7-9
clone size: few
CDR3 DNA: TGTGCCAGCAGCTTATCAGGGAACACTGAAGCTTTCTTT
CDR3 protein: CASSLSGNTEAFF

D gene: -
J gene: TRBJ2-5
CDR3 length: 15
V gene: TRBV25-1
clone size: once
CDR3 DNA: TGTGCCAGCAAAGTCGGGGGAGCGCGCGGAGAGACCCAGTACTTC
CDR3 protein: CASKVGGARGETQYF

D gene: TRBD1
J gene: TRBJ2-7
CDR3 length: 14
V gene: TRBV7-9
clone size: once
CDR3 DNA: TGTGCCAGCAGCGCCCGCAGGGGGCTCGGCGAGCAGTACTTC
CDR3 protein: CASSARRGLGEQYF

D gene: -
J gene: TRBJ2-2
CDR3 length: 13
V gene: TRBV6-4
clone size: -
CDR3 DNA: TGTGCCAGCAGTGACTTCTCGACCGGGGAGCTGTTTTTT
CDR3 protein: CASSDFSTGELFF

D gene: -
J gene: TRBJ2-6
CDR3 length: 16
V gene: TRBV5-5
clone size: -
CDR3 DNA: TGTGCCAGCAGCTCTAAGACGGTCTCTGGGGCCAACGTCCTGACTTTC
CDR3 protein: CASSSKTVSGANVLTF

D gene: -
J gene: TRBJ1-2
CDR3 length: 11
V gene: TRBV28
clone size: -
CDR3 DNA: TGTGCCAGCGGGCTCCACTATGGCTACACCTTC
CDR3 protein: CASGLHYGYTF

D gene: TRBD2
J gene: TRBJ2-5
CDR3 length: 15
V gene: TRBV6-5
clone size: -
CDR3 DNA: TGTGCCAGCAGTTCCCCCCGCGGGAGAGGGGAGACCCAGTACTTC
CDR3 protein: CASSSPRGRGETQYF